This T cell receptor beta chain was identified in a study of blood T cell repertoires in COVID-19. Trimming shortened V by 8 bases and J by 1 base, and 5 bases separated the two germline ends. Germline-derived CDR1 and CDR2 are SQVTM and ANQGSEA. The CDR3 sequence is 10 residues long. Generated by immunoSEQ multiplex PCR, the TCRdb table keeps only in-frame clones and is missing some. The sample has tens of thousands of clones; around nine tenths are singletons. Material: peripheral blood. The V gene is TRBV29-1, the J gene TRBJ1-1; D is ambiguous. The receptor was derived from a man aged 55 to 69 with acute or convalescent COVID-19. DNA for the CDR3: TGCAGCTCCCAGAACACTGAAGCTTTCTTT. Translating gives CSSQNTEAFF. Filled out from reference TRBV29-1 and TRBJ1-1, the complete variable domain reads SAVISQKPSRDICQRGTSLTIQCQVDSQVTMMFWYRQQPGQSLTLIATANQGSEATYESGFVIDKFPISRPNLTFSTLTVSNMSPEDSSIYLCSSQNTEAFFGQGTRLTVV.